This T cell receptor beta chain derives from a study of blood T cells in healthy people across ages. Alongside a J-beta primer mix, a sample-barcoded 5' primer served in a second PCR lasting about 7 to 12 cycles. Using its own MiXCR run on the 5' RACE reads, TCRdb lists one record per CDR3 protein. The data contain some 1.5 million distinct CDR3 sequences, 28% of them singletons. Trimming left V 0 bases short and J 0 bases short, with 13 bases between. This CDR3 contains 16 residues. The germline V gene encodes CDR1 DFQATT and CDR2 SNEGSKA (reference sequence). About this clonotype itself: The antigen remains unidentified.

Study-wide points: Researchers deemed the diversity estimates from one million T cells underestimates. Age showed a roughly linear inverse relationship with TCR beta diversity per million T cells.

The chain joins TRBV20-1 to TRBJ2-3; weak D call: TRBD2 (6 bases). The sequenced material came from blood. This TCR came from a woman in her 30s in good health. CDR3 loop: CSARDVIADSTDTQYF. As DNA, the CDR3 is TGCAGTGCTAGAGATGTTATAGCGGATAGCACAGATACGCAGTATTTT.